This paragraph covers one TCR beta chain sequence. Relative to the germline gene, one junction end is altered; a read error may explain this. The authors isolated at least 6.5 million PBMCs per sample. The data were taken from a study of blood T cells in healthy people across ages. Then a second PCR, running about 7 to 11 cycles, was carried out with a sample-barcoded 5' primer and a J-beta primer mix. TCRdb redid the calling of the 5' RACE reads with MiXCR, one entry per CDR3 protein. The profile covers roughly 1,700,000 distinct CDR3 sequences, with 28% appearing a single time and roughly 8% taken by the ten largest. The CDR3 has 15 residues. Germline CDR1 reads SGHTA; CDR2 reads FQGTGA.

Sequencing was done on a sample of blood. The source of this sequence is a woman in her 30s in good health. The chain combines TRBV7-3 with TRBJ2-3, with 8 bases fitting TRBD2. Written as DNA, the CDR3 is TGTGCCGGCAGTTCAGCGGGGGCCGGCACAGATACGCAGTATTTT. Its protein is CAGSSAGAGTDTQYF.